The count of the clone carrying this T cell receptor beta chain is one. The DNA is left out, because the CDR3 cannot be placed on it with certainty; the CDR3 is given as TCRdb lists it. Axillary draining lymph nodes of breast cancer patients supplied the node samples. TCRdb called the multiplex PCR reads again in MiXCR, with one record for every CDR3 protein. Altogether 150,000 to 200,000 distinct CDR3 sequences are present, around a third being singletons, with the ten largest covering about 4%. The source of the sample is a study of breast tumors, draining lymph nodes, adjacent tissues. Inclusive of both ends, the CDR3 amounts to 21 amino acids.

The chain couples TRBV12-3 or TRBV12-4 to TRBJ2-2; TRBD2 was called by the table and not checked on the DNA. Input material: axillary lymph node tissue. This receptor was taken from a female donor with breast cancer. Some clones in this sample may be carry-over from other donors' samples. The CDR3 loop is CANKITSSTSGRLLNTGELFF.